These T cell receptor beta chains were read from a single sample in a study of blood T cells in healthy people across ages. Each CDR3 protein is one row after TCRdb ran MiXCR on the 5' RACE reads. The repertoire holds approximately 810,000 distinct CDR3 sequences, around 28% seen once, with roughly 17% in the top ten. Material: blood. All receptors come from a woman older than 75 in good health. CDR3s include the opening cysteine and the closing phenylalanine or tryptophan.

cdr3_aa v_call
CASSSRQGASSSYNEQFF TRBV12-3/TRBV12-4
CSVRWSQSSYEQYF TRBV29-1
CASSTPGQATFASTDTQYF TRBV5-6
CASSRGHNSGANVLTF TRBV4-1
CASSFYTTNYGYTF TRBV7-2
CASSLALGSYTEAFF TRBV12-3/TRBV12-4
CASGQPFYEQYF TRBV7-2
CASRDTSGNSPLHF TRBV25-1
CASSLGASSTYNEQFF TRBV7-2
CASRRQGPNEKRFF TRBV6-5
CASSYDPGSGETQYF TRBV6-5
CAISAYRDPPEGCTF TRBV10-3